Given below is one T cell receptor beta chain in context. This clonotype was seen ten or more times. The clone's antigen remains unknown. No base-level quality is on record; no much larger clone is a single base apart. The TCR beta CDR3 regions were amplified from RNA transcripts. For the first round of RT-PCR on the TCR CDR3, the HTBI primer set was used together with the Qiagen OneStep RT-PCR kit. Libraries were constructed in a second round of multiplex PCR, after which size selection and purification were carried out. Libraries were sequenced paired-end with 100 bp reads on an Illumina HiSeq2000. The original methods were these. SOAPnuke was used to process the raw data, removing reads that contained adapters or uncalled bases, had a mean Phred below 15, or lacked an exact match to the constant primer or identifier. High-quality paired reads were merged using COPE v1.2.5, and each unique nucleotide sequence was defined as a clonotype. MiTCR v1.1 was used to align clonotypes to the IMGT TRBV, TRBD and TRBJ reference segments. Only V-J combinations with frequency above 0.0001, covering 99% to 99.2% of repertoires, were analysed. The TCS score was defined as the ratio of F50 (clonal expansion) to E x V (chaos), calculated using BLOSUM62-based TCRdist between CDR3 peptides within each V-J. Welch's t-statistics and random forest reduced fewer than 600 V-J features to 10 to 15, which were used in a naive Bayes classifier (R e1071). TCRdb trimmed public reads at Q25 via fastp, called clones via MiXCR and kept in-frame beta chains. Each entry is one CDR3 protein sequence, shown with its most common DNA and genes. What appears here as the V and J calls and clone size reflects TCRdb's work, not the paper's. This sample is represented by 450,000 to 650,000 distinct CDR3 sequences; over 15% of them were singletons. Around 17% of the sample is held by the ten biggest clonotypes.

Moderately to severely active disease, a Clinical Activity Score of at least 3, a NOSPECS grade of at least 4, and a duration under 3 months were present in ophthalmopathy patients. Patients with uncontrolled infections, other autoimmune diseases, pregnancy or lactation were excluded. Clinical symptoms, serum thyroxine and TRAb, thyroid ultrasound, and orbital computed tomography formed the basis for the diagnoses. Ficoll-Paque density gradient centrifugation was used to isolate PBMCs from 8 to 10 ml of fresh peripheral blood. Total RNA was extracted with Trizol reagent, and quality was checked on an Agilent 2100 Bioanalyzer. The data belong to a study of T cells in Graves' hyperthyroidism and ophthalmopathy (dated by TCRdb to between 2018 and 2021). Broadly, across the study: Peripheral blood samples were taken at initial diagnosis, before any treatment was given. To identify TCR V-J signatures that set the groups apart, the researchers used a discovery cohort of about a hundred patients, made up of roughly 45 with Graves' ophthalmopathy and 57 with stable Graves' hyperthyroidism. Whether ophthalmopathy could be predicted prospectively was tested in an independent validation cohort made up of about 20 hyperthyroidism patients plus 17 patients who later progressed to ophthalmopathy. The 100 or so discovery patients were randomly split 7:3 into training and test sets. In several Graves' hyperthyroidism patients, the study also compared T-cell repertoires from thyroid tissue with T-cell repertoires from blood. After blood sampling, hyperthyroidism patients were treated with methimazole at a starting dose of 30 mg daily, and ophthalmopathy patients were treated with high-dose intravenous methylprednisolone. According to the paper, TCR Vbeta CDR3 sequencing was carried out on about 140 peripheral blood samples, which came from around 43 ophthalmopathy, 75 or so hyperthyroidism and approximately 17 progressor patients. Study-wide conclusions, independent of this receptor: In validation, the model predicted progression to ophthalmopathy with around 71% sensitivity and around 72% specificity, a median of 6.5 months before onset. Sample size was not statistically predetermined, and investigators were not blinded to group allocation. Ophthalmopathy was separated from stable hyperthyroidism by a 13 V-J signature model, with 85% to 90% sensitivity and just over 81% specificity obtained in cross-validation and 80%/75% obtained in testing. Most expanded thyroid clonotypes (frequency above 0.001) were also found in blood, which suggests that blood repertoires may mirror thyroid immune responses.

The receptor was derived from a woman aged 18-29 years with Graves' ophthalmopathy. The sequenced sample was blood.

The DNA reads as follows: TGTGCCAGCAGCTTAGTAGGGGGGAGCTGGGATACGCAGTATTTT. Translation gives CASSLVGGSWDTQYF. Recombination connected TRBV7-2 to TRBJ2-3, with a tentative D call of TRBD1 or TRBD2, each matching 6 bases. Based on the germline V gene, the CDR1 and CDR2 sequences are SGHTA and FQGNSA. Cut back by 1 base and 6 bases, the V and J ends lie 14 bases apart. The CDR3 covers 15 residues, taking in both the cysteine and the phenylalanine. Only the CDR3 region is kept as DNA, spanning 45 bases read in frame from base 1.